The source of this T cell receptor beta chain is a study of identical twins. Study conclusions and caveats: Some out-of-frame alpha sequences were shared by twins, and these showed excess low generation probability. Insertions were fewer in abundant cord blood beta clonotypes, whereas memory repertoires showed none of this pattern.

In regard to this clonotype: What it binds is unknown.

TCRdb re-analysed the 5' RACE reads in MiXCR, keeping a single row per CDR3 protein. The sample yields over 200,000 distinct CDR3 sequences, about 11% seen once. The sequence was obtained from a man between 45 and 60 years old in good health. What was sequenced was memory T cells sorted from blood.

Here the CDR3 DNA reads TGCAGTGCTAGGGCCCAGGGGGTCGCTGGGGCCAACGTCCTGACTTTC. Translating gives CSARAQGVAGANVLTF. The genes are TRBV20-1 and TRBJ2-6; the match to TRBD1 covers 7 bases. The CDR3 has 16 residues. In germline, CDR1 is DFQATT, CDR2 SNEGSKA (reference sequence). V lost 3 bases to trimming and J lost 2 bases; unmatched junction nucleotides: 7.